Presented here are 23 T cell receptor beta chains from one specimen sequenced in a study of identifying expanded T cells in peripheral blood. TCRdb's table, derived via immunoSEQ multiplex PCR, lists solely in-frame clones and lacks some. The data show some 100,000 clones, about 88% seen once. The sequencing sample was made of blood. All receptors come from a person aged 18 to 70 in good health.

Here the CDR3 DNA reads TGTGCCAGCAGTGAAGTACTATCTAACTATGGCTACACCTTC. Translating gives CASSEVLSNYGYTF. This sequence joins TRBV6-1 and TRBJ1-2; D call uncertain. The CDR3 sequence is 14 residues long. Germline CDR1 is MNHNS and CDR2 is SASEGT. V gave up 1 base and J gave up 0 bases, with 6 bases separating them.

This clone was recorded once. Distinct nucleotide sequences in the sample also encode this CDR3. The chain is built from TRBV6-5 and TRBJ2-7; D is tentatively TRBD1 or TRBD2 (5 bases each). The length of the CDR3 is 15 residues. Looked up from germline, CDR1 is MNHEY and CDR2 is SVGAGI. Trimming stripped 0 bases from V and 2 bases from J, with 11 bases between. The CDR3 DNA reads TGTGCCAGCAGTTACTCCGGGCAGGGAGCCTACGAGCAGTACTTC. Translated, it gives CASSYSGQGAYEQYF.

This chain connects TRBV5-1 to TRBJ2-1; 9 bases are shared with TRBD1. The CDR3 contains 16 residues. The germline V gene has CDR1 SGHRS and CDR2 YFSETQ. Trimming at V came to 4 bases and at J to 9 bases, leaving 14 bases not matched to a gene. DNA for the CDR3: TGCGCCAGCAGCCAAGGCCGGGACAGGGTGGCCGGTGAGCAGTTCTTC. It specifies CASSQGRDRVAGEQFF.

The chain uses TRBV2 and TRBJ1-2, with D maybe TRBD1 (6 bases). The CDR3 has 10 amino acids. V was clipped by 7 bases and J by 6 bases, with 6 bases between them. The germline gives CDR1 SNHLY, CDR2 FYNNEI. This chain's CDR3 is CASKGDGYTF. CDR3 DNA: TGTGCCAGCAAGGGGGATGGCTACACCTTC.

The sample holds one count of this clone. V usage is TRBV5-1 and J usage is TRBJ1-4; D is unclear. Germline lookup yields CDR1 SGHRS and CDR2 YFSETQ. V gave up 4 bases and J gave up 6 bases, with 19 bases separating them. The CDR3 covers 16 residues. CDR3 sequence reads: CASSLGSGRDHEKLFF. DNA for the CDR3: TGCGCCAGCAGCCTGGGTTCAGGCAGAGACCATGAAAAACTGTTTTTT.

The chain carries TRBV7-2 and TRBJ1-1, with 7 bases fitting TRBD1. V trimming: 5 bases; J trimming: 3 bases; junction bases outside the gene matches: 6. Germline loops: CDR1 SGHTA, CDR2 FQGNSA. The CDR3 extends over 14 amino acids. The CDR3 is CASSTRQGHTEAFF. The DNA of the CDR3 is TGTGCCAGCAGCACCCGACAGGGACACACTGAAGCTTTCTTT.

The V gene is TRBV28, the J gene TRBJ1-4; D is unclear. The CDR3 loop spans 15 amino acids. Germline V CDR1 and CDR2: MDHEN, SYDVKM. V gave up 5 bases and J gave up 6 bases, with 16 bases separating them. In DNA, the CDR3 is TGTGCCAGCAGTGCCACGGTCGAAGGTGATGAAAAACTGTTTTTT. This encodes CASSATVEGDEKLFF. Using reference TRBV28 and TRBJ1-4 for the parts outside the CDR3, the full variable domain is DVKVTQSSRYLVKRTGEKVFLECVQDMDHENMFWYRQDPGLGLRLIYFSYDVKMKEKGDIPEGYSVSREKKERFSLILESASTNQTSMYLCASSATVEGDEKLFFGSGTQLSVL.

Only one count was recorded for this clone. The V and J genes are TRBV30 and TRBJ1-4; D is ambiguous. Trimming left V 0 bases short and J 7 bases short, with 12 bases between. This CDR3 is 14 amino acids long. CDR1 GTSNPN and CDR2 SVGIG come from the germline V gene (reference sequence). The CDR3 sequence is CAWSVYHQSEKLFF. Written as DNA, the CDR3 is TGTGCCTGGAGTGTTTATCACCAAAGTGAAAAACTGTTTTTT.

This clone has just a few counts. The chain joins TRBV21-1 to TRBJ1-4; the DNA was not used to check the table's D call, TRBD1. TRBV21-1 is a pseudogene segment. The CDR3 has 18 residues. The CDR3: CASSEQGQGCGGNEKLFF. The DNA of the CDR3 is TGTGCCAGCAGCGAACAGGGACAGGGGTGCGGGGGGAATGAAAAACTGTTTTTT.

V is TRBV27 and J is TRBJ1-2; D uncertain. Per germline, CDR1 MNHEY and CDR2 SMNVEV (reference sequence). V was pared by 5 bases and J by 8 bases, with 6 bases between. The CDR3 runs to 10 residues. The CDR3 DNA reads as TGTGCCAGCAGTCGTAGGGGCTACACCTTC. It specifies CASSRRGYTF.

This clone was seen just once. This same CDR3 is encoded by further DNA sequences in the sample. The V call is TRBV5-1, the J call TRBJ2-5; perhaps TRBD1 as D (8 bases). The CDR3 has 15 amino acids. V lost 2 bases, J lost 5 bases, and 16 bases lay in between. Germline CDR1 is SGHRS and CDR2 is YFSETQ. In DNA form, the CDR3 reads TGCGCCAGCAGCTTCCTAGGACAGGGAGGGGAGACCCAGTACTTC. This codes for CASSFLGQGGETQYF.

J is TRBJ2-3 and V is TRBV29-1; 14 positions match TRBD2. This CDR3 is 18 amino acids long. The germline gives CDR1 SQVTM, CDR2 ANQGSEA. Trimming at V came to 3 bases and at J to 4 bases, leaving 12 bases not matched to a gene. CDR3: CSVDLRSGLAGASDTQYF. DNA of the CDR3: TGCAGCGTTGACCTGCGGTCGGGACTAGCGGGAGCTTCAGATACGCAGTATTTT.

The rearrangement uses TRBV6-4 and TRBJ2-7; possibly TRBD1 or TRBD2 for D (5 bases each). The V gene lost 0 bases and the J gene lost 4 bases, with 16 bases spanning the gap. The CDR3 covers 16 residues. The germline CDR1 and CDR2 sequences are MRHNA and SNTAGT. The CDR3 coding sequence is TGTGCCAGCAGTGACTCTTGGCAGGGACCCTCATACGAGCAGTACTTC. Its translation: CASSDSWQGPSYEQYF.

V usage is TRBV5-6 and J usage is TRBJ2-5; no clear D gene. Germline V CDR1 and CDR2: SGHDT, YYEEEE. CDR3 length equals 13 residues. Trimming removed 2 bases at V and 1 base at J, with 6 bases between. In DNA, the CDR3 is TGTGCCAGCAGCTTACGATCCCAAGAGACCCAGTACTTC. Its translation is CASSLRSQETQYF.

The chain carries TRBV2 and TRBJ2-5; possible D gene TRBD2, 5 bases. Germline V gene sequence: CDR1 SNHLY, CDR2 FYNNEI. The V end lost 4 bases, the J end lost 5 bases, and 17 bases lay between the germline ends. The CDR3 runs to 15 residues. The CDR3 coding sequence is TGTGCCAGCAGTGCCCTGGACTGGGAAGGGGAGACCCAGTACTTC. This codes for CASSALDWEGETQYF.

This CDR3 is CASSEIVEKETQYF. In nucleotides, the CDR3 is TGTGCCAGCAGTGAAATTGTGGAAAAAGAGACCCAGTACTTC. V usage is TRBV2 and J usage is TRBJ2-5; unclear D gene. Germline V gene lookup returns CDR1 SNHLY and CDR2 FYNNEI. Between the trimmed V and J ends, which lost 2 bases and 3 bases, there was a span of 10 bases. The CDR3 covers 14 residues. Drawing the rest from reference TRBV2 and TRBJ2-5, the complete variable domain is EPEVTQTPSHQVTQMGQEVILRCVPISNHLYFYWYRQILGQKVEFLVSFYNNEISEKSEIFDDQFSVERPDGSNFTLKIRSTKLEDSAMYFCASSEIVEKETQYFGPGTRLLVL.

The chain couples TRBV4-2 to TRBJ1-3; 12 positions agree with TRBD1. Germline loops: CDR1 LGHNA, CDR2 YNFKEQ. Unmatched junction bases numbered 7, after V lost 4 bases and J lost 0 bases. This CDR3 has 18 amino acids. The CDR3 DNA sequence: TGTGCCAGCAGCCCAGGGGACAGGGGGCCCATCTCTGGAAACACCATATATTTT. This sequence encodes CASSPGDRGPISGNTIYF.

This clone was seen just once. CDR3 DNA sequence: TGTGCCAGCAGCTTTTTTCTCCGGATGAACACTGAAGCTTTCTTT. It translates to CASSFFLRMNTEAFF. J is TRBJ1-1 and V is TRBV7-9; D remains ambiguous. The V end was cut by 3 bases, the J end by 0 bases, with 11 bases between. The length of the CDR3 is 15 residues. CDR1 is SEHNR, CDR2 FQNEAQ, per germline (reference sequence).

The chain is built from TRBV4-1 and TRBJ2-7; 10 nucleotides agree with TRBD1. The CDR3 spans 15 residues. After removal of 0 bases from V and 3 bases from J, the junction contained 2 bases not matched to a gene. Germline assignment: CDR1 MGHRA and CDR2 YSYEKL. CDR3 DNA sequence: TGCGCCAGCAGCCAAGAGGGACAGGGGCACTACGAGCAGTACTTC. It specifies CASSQEGQGHYEQYF.

This rearrangement joins TRBV7-9 to TRBJ1-4; D is unclear. CDR1 and CDR2 from the germline V gene are SEHNR and FQNEAQ (reference sequence). The CDR3 covers 15 residues. Trimming stripped 1 base from V and 4 bases from J, with 10 bases between. This CDR3 is CASSLVSGGNEKLFF. CDR3 DNA sequence: TGTGCCAGCAGCTTAGTCTCAGGCGGTAATGAAAAACTGTTTTTT.

The chain couples TRBV7-3 to TRBJ1-2; D might be TRBD1 (5 bases). Germline lookup yields CDR1 SGHTA and CDR2 FQGTGA. The CDR3 runs 13 residues. The V end lost 5 bases, the J end lost 4 bases, and 11 bases lay between the germline ends. The CDR3 DNA sequence: TGTGCCAGCAGCACCTATGGGGGCTATGGCTACACCTTC. It yields the protein CASSTYGGYGYTF.

The CDR3 DNA reads TGCACCAGCAGCCAAGTCTTGGGTATGAGGGGAAAACTGTTTTTT. It translates to CTSSQVLGMRGKLFF. This rearrangement joins TRBV1 to TRBJ1-4. TRBV1 is a listed pseudogene. The CDR3 length is 15 residues.

This sequence joins TRBV7-2 and TRBJ2-2; the D gene is possibly TRBD2 (6 bases). Germline lookup yields CDR1 SGHTA and CDR2 FQGNSA. V was shortened by 7 bases and J by 6 bases, with 15 bases between the two germline ends. The CDR3 length is 14 residues. DNA for the CDR3: TGTGCCAGCATCAAGACTAGAACCGCCGGGGAGCTGTTTTTT. Translated: CASIKTRTAGELFF.